The entry below describes one T cell receptor (beta chain). The data were obtained in a study of T cell changes during pregnancy in multiple sclerosis. Repertoires were generated with immunoSEQ multiplex PCR, while TCRdb's copy carries only in-frame clones and drops some. The repertoire has approximately 60,000 clones, approximately 90% of them found once; the top ten carry around 3.5%. The CDR3 consists of 13 residues. Germline CDR1 and CDR2: MGHRA and YSYEKL. V lost 1 base, J lost 5 bases, and 7 bases lay in between. The J gene is TRBJ2-3, the V gene TRBV4-1, with D perhaps matching TRBD2 (5 bases). The clonotype comes from a female donor in good health, enrolled as a control in a pregnancy study. The source was peripheral blood, collected after pregnancy. CDR3 DNA sequence: TGCGCCAGCAGCCAAGTCCGGGAAGATACGCAGTATTTT. Translating gives CASSQVREDTQYF.